Only a few counts were recorded for the clone carrying this T cell receptor (beta chain). Its antigen is unknown. V lost 1 base to trimming and J lost 6 bases, with 5 bases between them. The CDR3 covers 11 residues. Germline-derived CDR1 and CDR2 are DFQATT and SNEGSKA (reference sequence). This entry comes from a study of glioma-infiltrating T cells. Broader study findings: Gliomas, especially low-grade, showed above-expected tissue-blood divergence; non-neoplastic patients showed below. CDR3 overlap between tissue and blood was very small.

TCR alpha and beta CDR3 regions were amplified from RNA using iRepertoire nested multiplex PCR. Input was about 85-450 ng of tissue mRNA or PBMC total RNA. MiXCR was run by TCRdb on the multiplex PCR reads, yielding one entry per CDR3 protein. The sample includes about 140,000 distinct CDR3 sequences, roughly two fifths of them seen just once. The sample was glioma tissue, nonneoplastic brain tissue, or PBMCs (not recorded which). J is TRBJ2-3 and V is TRBV20-1; D is possibly TRBD2 (5 bases). The TCR sequence derives from a human donor with low-grade glioma or glioblastoma, undergoing nonglioma brain surgery, or in good health (not recorded which). The CDR3 coding sequence is TGCAGTGCTAGAGCGGGGGATACGCAGTATTTT. Translation: CSARAGDTQYF.